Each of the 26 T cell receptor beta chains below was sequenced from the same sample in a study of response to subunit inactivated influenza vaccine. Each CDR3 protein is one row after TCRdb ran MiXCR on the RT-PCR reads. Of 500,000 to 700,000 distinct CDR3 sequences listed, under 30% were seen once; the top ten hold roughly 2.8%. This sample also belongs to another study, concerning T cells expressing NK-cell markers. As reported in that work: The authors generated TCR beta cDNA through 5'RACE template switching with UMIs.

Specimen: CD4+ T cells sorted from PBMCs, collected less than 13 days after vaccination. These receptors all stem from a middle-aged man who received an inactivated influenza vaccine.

CDR3 region: CASSLGLAGGLNTDTQYF. DNA for the CDR3: TGTGCCAGCAGCCTTGGACTAGCGGGAGGTCTAAACACAGATACGCAGTATTTT. This sequence joins TRBV11-2 and TRBJ2-3; 14 positions match TRBD2. Per germline, CDR1 SGHAT and CDR2 FQNNGV. The V segment lost 5 bases and the J segment 2 bases; nucleotides outside the gene matches: 9. The CDR3 runs to 18 residues.

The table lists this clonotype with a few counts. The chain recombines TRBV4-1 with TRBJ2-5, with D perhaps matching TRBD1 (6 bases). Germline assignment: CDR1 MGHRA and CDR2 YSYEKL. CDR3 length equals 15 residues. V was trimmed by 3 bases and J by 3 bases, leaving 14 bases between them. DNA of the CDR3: TGCGCCAGCAGCCAGGATGGGACAAGGGAAGAGACCCAGTACTTC. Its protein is CASSQDGTREETQYF.

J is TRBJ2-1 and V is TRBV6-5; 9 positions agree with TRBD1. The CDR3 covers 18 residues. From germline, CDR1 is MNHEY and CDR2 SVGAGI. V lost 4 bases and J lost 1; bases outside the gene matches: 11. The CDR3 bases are TGTGCCAGCAGTTCGAATTTACAGGGGGCTCGGTCCTACAATGAGCAGTTCTTC. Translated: CASSSNLQGARSYNEQFF.

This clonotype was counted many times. The CDR3 sequence: CASLDRDYNEQFF. CDR3 nucleotides: TGTGCCAGCCTGGACAGGGATTACAATGAGCAGTTCTTC. V and J are TRBV6-2 or TRBV6-3 and TRBJ2-1; 8 nucleotides agree with TRBD1. The V segment lost 8 bases and the J segment 4 bases; nucleotides outside the gene matches: 4. CDR1 and CDR2 (germline): MNHEY, SVGEGT. This CDR3 contains 13 residues.

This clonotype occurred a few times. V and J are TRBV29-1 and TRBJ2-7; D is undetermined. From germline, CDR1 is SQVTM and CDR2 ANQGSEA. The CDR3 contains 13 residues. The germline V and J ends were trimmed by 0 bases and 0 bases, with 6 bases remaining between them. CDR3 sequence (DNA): TGCAGCGTTGAAGATCCCCACTCCTACGAGCAGTACTTC. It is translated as CSVEDPHSYEQYF.

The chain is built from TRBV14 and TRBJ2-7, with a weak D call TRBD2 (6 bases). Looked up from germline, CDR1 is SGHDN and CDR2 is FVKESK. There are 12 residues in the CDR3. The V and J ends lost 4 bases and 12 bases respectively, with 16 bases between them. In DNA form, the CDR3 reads TGTGCCAGCAGCCCTCTCGGATTCGGGGGGTACTTC. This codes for CASSPLGFGGYF.

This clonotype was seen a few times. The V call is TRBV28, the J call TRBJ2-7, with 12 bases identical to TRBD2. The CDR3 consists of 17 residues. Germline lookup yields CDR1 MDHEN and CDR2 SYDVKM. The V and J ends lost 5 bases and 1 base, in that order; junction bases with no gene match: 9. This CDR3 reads CASSPLRTSGVSYEQYF. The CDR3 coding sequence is TGTGCCAGCAGTCCACTCAGGACTAGCGGGGTATCCTACGAGCAGTACTTC.

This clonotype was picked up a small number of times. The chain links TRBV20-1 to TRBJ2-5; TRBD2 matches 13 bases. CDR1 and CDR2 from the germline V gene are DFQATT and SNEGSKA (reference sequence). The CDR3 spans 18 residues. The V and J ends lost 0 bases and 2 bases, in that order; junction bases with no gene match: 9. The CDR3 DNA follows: TGCAGTGCTAGAGATGCTGGACTAGCGGGGGCCAATCAAGAGACCCAGTACTTC. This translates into CSARDAGLAGANQETQYF.

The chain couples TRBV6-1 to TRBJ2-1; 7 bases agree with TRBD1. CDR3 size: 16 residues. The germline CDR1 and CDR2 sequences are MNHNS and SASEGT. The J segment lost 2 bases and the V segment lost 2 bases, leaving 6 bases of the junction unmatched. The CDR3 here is CASSESGTAPYNEQFF. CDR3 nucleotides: TGTGCCAGCAGTGAATCCGGGACAGCGCCCTACAATGAGCAGTTCTTC.

CDR3: CASSLRMITGELFF. CDR3 sequence (DNA): TGTGCCAGCAGTTTAAGGATGATTACCGGGGAGCTGTTTTTT. This sequence joins TRBV12-3 or TRBV12-4 and TRBJ2-2; D is uncertain. The ends were cut back, 2 bases at V and 5 bases at J, with 9 bases in the middle. This CDR3 spans 14 amino acids.

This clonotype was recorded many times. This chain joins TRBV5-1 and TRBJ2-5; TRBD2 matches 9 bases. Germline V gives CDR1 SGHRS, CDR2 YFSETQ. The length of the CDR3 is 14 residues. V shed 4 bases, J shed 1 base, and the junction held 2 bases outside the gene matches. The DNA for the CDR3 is TGCGCCAGCAGCCTGACTAGCGGCCAAGAGACCCAGTACTTC. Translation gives CASSLTSGQETQYF.

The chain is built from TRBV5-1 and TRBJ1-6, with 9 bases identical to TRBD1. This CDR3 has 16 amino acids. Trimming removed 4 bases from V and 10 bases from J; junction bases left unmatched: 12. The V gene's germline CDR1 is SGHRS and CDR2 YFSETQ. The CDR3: CASSPSGTGLSSPLHF. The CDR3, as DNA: TGCGCCAGCAGCCCCTCCGGGACAGGGCTTAGCTCACCCCTCCACTTT.

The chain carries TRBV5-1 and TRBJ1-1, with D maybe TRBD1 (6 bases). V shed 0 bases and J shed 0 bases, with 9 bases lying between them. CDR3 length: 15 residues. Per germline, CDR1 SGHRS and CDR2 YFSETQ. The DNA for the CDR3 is TGCGCCAGCAGCTTGGAAGCAGGGGTGAACACTGAAGCTTTCTTT. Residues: CASSLEAGVNTEAFF.

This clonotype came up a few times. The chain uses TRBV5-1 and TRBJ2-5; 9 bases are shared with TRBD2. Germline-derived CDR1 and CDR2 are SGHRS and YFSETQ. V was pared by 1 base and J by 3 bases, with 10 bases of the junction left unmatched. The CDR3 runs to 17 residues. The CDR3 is CASSLNVAGAGEETQYF. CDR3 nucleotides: TGCGCCAGCAGCTTGAATGTAGCGGGGGCTGGGGAAGAGACCCAGTACTTC.

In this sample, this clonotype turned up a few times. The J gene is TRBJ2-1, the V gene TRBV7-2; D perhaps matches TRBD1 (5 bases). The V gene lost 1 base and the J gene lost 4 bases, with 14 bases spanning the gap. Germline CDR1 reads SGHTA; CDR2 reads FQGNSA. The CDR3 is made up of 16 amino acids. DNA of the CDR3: TGTGCCAGCAGCTTAGTAAGACAGTTTATTTACAATGAGCAGTTCTTC. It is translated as CASSLVRQFIYNEQFF.

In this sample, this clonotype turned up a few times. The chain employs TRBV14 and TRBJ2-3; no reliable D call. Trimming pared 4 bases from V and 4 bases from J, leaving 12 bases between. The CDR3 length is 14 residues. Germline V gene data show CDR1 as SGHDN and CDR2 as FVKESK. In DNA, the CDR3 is TGTGCCAGCAGCCTGCGGACCATCTCAGATACGCAGTATTTT. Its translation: CASSLRTISDTQYF.

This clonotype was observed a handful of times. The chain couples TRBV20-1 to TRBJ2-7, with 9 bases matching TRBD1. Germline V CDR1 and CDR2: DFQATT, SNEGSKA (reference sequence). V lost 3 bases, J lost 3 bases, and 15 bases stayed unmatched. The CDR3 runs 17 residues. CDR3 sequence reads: CSASEWGQGVGDYEQYF. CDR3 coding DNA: TGCAGTGCTAGCGAGTGGGGACAGGGTGTGGGGGACTACGAGCAGTACTTC.

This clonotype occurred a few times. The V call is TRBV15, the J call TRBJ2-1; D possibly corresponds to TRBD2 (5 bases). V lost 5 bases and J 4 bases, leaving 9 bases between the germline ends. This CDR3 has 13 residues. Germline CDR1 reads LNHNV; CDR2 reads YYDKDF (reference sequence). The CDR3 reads CATSLGVYNEQFF. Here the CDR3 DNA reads TGTGCCACCAGCCTGGGAGTTTACAATGAGCAGTTCTTC.

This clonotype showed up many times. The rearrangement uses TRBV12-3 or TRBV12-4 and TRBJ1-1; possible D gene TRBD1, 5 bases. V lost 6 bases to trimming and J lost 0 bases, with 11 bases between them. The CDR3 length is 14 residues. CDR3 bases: TGTGCCAGCAGCTTGCAGGGTATGAACACTGAAGCTTTCTTT. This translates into CASSLQGMNTEAFF.

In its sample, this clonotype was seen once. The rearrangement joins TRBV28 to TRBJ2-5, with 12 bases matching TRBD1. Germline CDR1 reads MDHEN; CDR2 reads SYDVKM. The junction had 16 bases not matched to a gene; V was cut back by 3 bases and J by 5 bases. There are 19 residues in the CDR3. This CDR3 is CASSLRWSWDRGLEETQYF. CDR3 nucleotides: TGTGCCAGCAGTTTGCGTTGGTCCTGGGACAGGGGGCTTGAGGAGACCCAGTACTTC.

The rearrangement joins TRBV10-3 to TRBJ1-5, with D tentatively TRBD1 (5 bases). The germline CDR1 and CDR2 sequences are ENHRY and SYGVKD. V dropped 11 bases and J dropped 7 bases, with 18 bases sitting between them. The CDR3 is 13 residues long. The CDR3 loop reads CAASGGSEQPQHF. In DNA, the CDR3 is TGTGCCGCCTCCGGGGGAAGTGAGCAGCCCCAGCATTTT.

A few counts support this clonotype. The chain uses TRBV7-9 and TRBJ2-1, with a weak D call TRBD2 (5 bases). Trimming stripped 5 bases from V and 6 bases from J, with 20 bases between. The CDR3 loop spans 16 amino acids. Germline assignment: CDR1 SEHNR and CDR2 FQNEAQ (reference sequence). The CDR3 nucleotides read TGTGCCAGCAGCCCCGGGATGGCCAGCTCACGCAATGAGCAGTTCTTC. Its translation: CASSPGMASSRNEQFF.

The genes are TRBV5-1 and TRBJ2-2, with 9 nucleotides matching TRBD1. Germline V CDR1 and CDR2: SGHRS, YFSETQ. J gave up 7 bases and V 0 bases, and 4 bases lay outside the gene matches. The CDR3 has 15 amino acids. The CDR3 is CASSLEGQGFGELFF. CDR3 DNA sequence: TGCGCCAGCAGCTTGGAGGGACAGGGTTTCGGGGAGCTGTTTTTT.

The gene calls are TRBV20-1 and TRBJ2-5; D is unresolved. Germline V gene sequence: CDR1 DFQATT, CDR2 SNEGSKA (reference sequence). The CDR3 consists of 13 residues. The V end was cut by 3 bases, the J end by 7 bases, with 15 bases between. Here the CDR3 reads CSASQADGWTQYF. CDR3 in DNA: TGCAGTGCTAGTCAGGCGGACGGTTGGACCCAGTACTTC.

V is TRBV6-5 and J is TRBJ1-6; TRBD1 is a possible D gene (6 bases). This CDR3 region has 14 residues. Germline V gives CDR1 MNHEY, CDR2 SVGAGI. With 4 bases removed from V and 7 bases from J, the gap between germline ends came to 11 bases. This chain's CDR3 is CASSSWGPNSPLHF. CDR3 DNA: TGTGCCAGCAGTTCTTGGGGGCCCAATTCACCCCTCCACTTT.

As DNA, the CDR3 is TGTGCCATCAGCGCCTCGACTTTAGCCAAAAACATTCAGTACTTC. Translation gives CAISASTLAKNIQYF. The chain has TRBV10-3 and TRBJ2-4; no firm D call. Germline V gives CDR1 ENHRY, CDR2 SYGVKD. CDR3 length: 15 residues. Trimming took off 6 bases at V and 0 bases at J, with 12 bases between the two ends.